This T cell receptor (beta chain) was sequenced in a study of blood T cell repertoires in COVID-19. Study context: Collection of acute and convalescent COVID-19 samples took place in the United States, Italy and Spain. The cDNA or gDNA used as material had been derived from T cells, B-cell-depleted T cells, or PBMCs.

Original handling: Scientists estimated how many nucleated cells there were by amplifying reference gene primers. Libraries were prepared by immunoSEQ multiplex PCR; TCRdb keeps only in-frame clonotypes and omits some of them. V and J calls and clone size are given by that table; D and trimming were obtained from the DNA. The sample yields about 280,000 clones, about four fifths seen once. This clone was counted once. Someone with COVID-19 had been met by exposed participants within 2 weeks before study entry. Trimming removed 7 bases from V and 0 bases from J, with 16 bases in between. This CDR3 has 16 residues. CDR1 and CDR2 (germline): SGHTA, FQGNSA.

The receptor's source is a man aged 40-49 years who had been exposed to COVID-19. Sequenced material: PBMCs or T cells enriched from blood (not recorded which). The J gene is TRBJ2-1, the V gene TRBV7-2; a weak D match, TRBD2 (6 bases). The CDR3 protein is CASIGGSGSSYNEQFF. The CDR3 region has the DNA TGTGCCAGCATCGGGGGTTCGGGAAGCTCCTACAATGAGCAGTTCTTC.